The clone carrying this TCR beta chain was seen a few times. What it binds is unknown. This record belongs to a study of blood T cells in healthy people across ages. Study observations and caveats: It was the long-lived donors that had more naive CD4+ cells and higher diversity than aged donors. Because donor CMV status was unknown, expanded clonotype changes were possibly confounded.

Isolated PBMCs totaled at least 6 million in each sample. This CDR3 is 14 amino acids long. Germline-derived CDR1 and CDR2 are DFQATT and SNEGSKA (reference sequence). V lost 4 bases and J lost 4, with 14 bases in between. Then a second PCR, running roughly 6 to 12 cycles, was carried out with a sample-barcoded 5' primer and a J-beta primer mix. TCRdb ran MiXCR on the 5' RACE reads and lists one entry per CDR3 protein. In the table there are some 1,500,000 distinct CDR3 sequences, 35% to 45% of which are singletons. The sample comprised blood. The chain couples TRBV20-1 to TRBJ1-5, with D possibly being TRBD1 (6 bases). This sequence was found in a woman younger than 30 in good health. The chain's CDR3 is CSATLDSLNQPQHF. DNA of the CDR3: TGCAGTGCTACTCTGGACAGCCTAAATCAGCCCCAGCATTTT.